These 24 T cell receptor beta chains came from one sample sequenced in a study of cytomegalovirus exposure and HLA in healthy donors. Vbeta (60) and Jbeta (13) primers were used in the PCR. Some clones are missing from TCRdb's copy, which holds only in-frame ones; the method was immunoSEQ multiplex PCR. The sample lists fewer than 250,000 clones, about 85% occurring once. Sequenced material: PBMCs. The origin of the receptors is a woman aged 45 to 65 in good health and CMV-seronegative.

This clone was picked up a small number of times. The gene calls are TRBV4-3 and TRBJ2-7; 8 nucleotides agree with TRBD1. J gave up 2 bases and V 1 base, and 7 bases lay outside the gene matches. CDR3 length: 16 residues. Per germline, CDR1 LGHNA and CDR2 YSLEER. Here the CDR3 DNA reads TGCGCCAGCAGCCAAGGTCTCAGGACAGGGACCTACGAGCAGTACTTC. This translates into CASSQGLRTGTYEQYF.

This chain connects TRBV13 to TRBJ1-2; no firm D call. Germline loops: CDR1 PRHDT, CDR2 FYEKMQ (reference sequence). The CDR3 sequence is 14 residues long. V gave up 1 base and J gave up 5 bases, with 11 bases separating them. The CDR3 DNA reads TGTGCCAGCAGCTTAGTTTCCGGGAAATATGGCTACACCTTC. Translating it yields CASSLVSGKYGYTF.

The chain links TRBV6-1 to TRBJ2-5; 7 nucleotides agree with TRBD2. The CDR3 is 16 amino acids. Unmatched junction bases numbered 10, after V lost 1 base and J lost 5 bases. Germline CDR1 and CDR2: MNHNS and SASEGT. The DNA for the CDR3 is TGTGCCAGCAGTGAAGACAAGCGGGGCCCCAGGGAGACCCAGTACTTC. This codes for CASSEDKRGPRETQYF.

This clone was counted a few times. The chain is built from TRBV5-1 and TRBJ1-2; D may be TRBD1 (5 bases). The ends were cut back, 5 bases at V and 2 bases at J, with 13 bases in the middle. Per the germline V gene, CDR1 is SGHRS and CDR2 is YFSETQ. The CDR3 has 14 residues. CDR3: CASSSKQGNYGYTF. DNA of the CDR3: TGCGCCAGCAGTTCAAAGCAGGGAAACTATGGCTACACCTTC.

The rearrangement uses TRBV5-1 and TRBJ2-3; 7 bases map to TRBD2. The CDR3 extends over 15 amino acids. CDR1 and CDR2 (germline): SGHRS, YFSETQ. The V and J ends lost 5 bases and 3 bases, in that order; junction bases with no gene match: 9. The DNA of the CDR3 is TGCGCCAGCAGGCCGATGGGCGGGAGAACAGATACGCAGTATTTT. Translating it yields CASRPMGGRTDTQYF.

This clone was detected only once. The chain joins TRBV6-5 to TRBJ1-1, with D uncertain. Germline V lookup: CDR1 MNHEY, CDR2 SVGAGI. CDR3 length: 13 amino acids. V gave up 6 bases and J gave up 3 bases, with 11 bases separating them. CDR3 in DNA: TGTGCCAGCAGCCTCGCACAACACACTGAAGCTTTCTTT. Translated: CASSLAQHTEAFF.

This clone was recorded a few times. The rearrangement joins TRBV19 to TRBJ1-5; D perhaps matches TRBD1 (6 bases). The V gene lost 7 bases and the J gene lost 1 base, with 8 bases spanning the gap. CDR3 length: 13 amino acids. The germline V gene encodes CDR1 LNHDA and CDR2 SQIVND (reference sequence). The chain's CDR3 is CASNTGSNQPQHF. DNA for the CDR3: TGTGCCAGTAATACAGGGAGCAATCAGCCCCAGCATTTT.

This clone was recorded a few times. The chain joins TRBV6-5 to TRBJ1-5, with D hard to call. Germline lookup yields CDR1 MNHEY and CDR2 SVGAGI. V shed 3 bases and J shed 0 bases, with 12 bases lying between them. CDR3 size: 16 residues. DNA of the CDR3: TGTGCCAGCAGTTATGGAGGGCCCTATAGCAATCAGCCCCAGCATTTT. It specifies CASSYGGPYSNQPQHF.

The CDR3 region has the DNA TGTGCCAGCAGCCATTGGACCGGGACACCTAACACCGGGGAGCTGTTTTTT. It is translated as CASSHWTGTPNTGELFF. The chain joins TRBV4-2 to TRBJ2-2; D is possibly TRBD1 (6 bases). This CDR3 region has 17 residues. V lost 3 bases to trimming and J lost 2 bases, with 16 bases between them. Germline V lookup: CDR1 LGHNA, CDR2 YNFKEQ.

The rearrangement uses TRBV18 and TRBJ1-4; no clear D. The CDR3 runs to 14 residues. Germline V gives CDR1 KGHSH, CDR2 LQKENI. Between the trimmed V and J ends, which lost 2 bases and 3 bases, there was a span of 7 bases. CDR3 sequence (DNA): TGTGCCAGCTCACCAACCAGTTCTAATGAAAAACTGTTTTTT. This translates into CASSPTSSNEKLFF.

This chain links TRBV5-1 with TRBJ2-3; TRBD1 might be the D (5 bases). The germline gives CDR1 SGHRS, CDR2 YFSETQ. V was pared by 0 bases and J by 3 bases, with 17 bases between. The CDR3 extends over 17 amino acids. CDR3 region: CASSLDLGPGQTDTQYF. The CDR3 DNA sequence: TGCGCCAGCAGCTTGGACCTGGGGCCCGGGCAGACAGATACGCAGTATTTT.

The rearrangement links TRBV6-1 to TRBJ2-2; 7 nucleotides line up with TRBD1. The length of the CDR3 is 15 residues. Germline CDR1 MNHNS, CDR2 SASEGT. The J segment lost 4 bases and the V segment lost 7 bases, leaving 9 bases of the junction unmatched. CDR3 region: CASKLEQGITGELFF. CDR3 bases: TGTGCCAGCAAGCTCGAACAGGGGATCACCGGGGAGCTGTTTTTT.

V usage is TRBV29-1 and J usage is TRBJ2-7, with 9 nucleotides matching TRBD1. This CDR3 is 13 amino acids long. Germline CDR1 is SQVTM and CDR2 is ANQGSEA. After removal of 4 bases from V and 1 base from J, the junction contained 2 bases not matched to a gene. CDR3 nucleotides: TGCAGCGTTGGGGGGACAGGGTCCTACGAGCAGTACTTC. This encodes CSVGGTGSYEQYF.

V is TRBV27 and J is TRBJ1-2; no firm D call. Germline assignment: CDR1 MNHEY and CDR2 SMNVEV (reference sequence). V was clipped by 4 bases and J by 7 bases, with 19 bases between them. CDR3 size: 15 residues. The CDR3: CASSSRGSTGSGYTF. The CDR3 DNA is TGTGCCAGCAGTTCCCGGGGATCCACGGGTTCTGGCTACACCTTC.

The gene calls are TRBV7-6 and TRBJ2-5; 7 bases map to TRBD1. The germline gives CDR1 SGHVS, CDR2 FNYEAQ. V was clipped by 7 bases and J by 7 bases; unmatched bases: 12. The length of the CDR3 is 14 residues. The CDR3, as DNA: TGTGCCAGCACCCCGACCGGGACAGCCTGGACCCAGTACTTC. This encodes CASTPTGTAWTQYF.

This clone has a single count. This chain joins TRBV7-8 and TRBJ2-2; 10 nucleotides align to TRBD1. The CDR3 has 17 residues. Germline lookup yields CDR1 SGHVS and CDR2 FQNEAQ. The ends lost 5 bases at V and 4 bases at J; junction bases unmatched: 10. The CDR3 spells CASSTKSGTGVTGELFF. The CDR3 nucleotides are TGTGCCAGCAGCACGAAGTCCGGGACAGGGGTCACCGGGGAGCTGTTTTTT.

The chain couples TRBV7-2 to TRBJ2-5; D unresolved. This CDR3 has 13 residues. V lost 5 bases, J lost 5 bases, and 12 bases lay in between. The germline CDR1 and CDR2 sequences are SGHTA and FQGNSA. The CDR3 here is CASSTPVMETQYF. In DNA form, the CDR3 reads TGTGCCAGCAGCACCCCAGTAATGGAGACCCAGTACTTC. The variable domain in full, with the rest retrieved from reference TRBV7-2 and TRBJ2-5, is GAGVSQSPSNKVTEKGKDVELRCDPISGHTALYWYRQSLGQGLEFLIYFQGNSAPDKSGLPSDRFSAERTGGSVSTLTIQRTQQEDSAVYLCASSTPVMETQYFGPGTRLLVL.

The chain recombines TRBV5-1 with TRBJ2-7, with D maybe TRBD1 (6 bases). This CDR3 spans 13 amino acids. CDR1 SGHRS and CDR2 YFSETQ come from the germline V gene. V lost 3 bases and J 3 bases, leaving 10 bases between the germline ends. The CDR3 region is CASSSLDSYEQYF. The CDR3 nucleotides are TGCGCCAGCAGCTCCCTGGACAGCTACGAGCAGTACTTC.

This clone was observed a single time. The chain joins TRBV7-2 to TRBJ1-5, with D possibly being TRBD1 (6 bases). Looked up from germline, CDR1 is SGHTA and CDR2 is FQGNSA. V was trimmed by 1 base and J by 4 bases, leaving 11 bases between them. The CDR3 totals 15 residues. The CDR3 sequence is CASSLEGGINQPQHF. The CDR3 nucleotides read TGTGCCAGCAGCTTAGAGGGGGGGATTAATCAGCCCCAGCATTTT.

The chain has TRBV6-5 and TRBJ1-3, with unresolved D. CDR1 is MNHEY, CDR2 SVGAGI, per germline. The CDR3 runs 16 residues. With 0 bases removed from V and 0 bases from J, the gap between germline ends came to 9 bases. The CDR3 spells CASSYSRRSSGNTIYF. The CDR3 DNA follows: TGTGCCAGCAGTTACTCCAGACGGAGCTCTGGAAACACCATATATTTT.

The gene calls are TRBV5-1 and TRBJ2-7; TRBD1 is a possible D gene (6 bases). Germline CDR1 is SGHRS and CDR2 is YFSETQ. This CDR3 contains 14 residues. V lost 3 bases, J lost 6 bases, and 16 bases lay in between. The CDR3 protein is CASSWGLGAPEQYF. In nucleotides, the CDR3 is TGCGCCAGCAGCTGGGGGTTGGGGGCTCCCGAGCAGTACTTC. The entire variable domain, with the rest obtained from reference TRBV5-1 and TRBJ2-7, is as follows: KAGVTQTPRYLIKTRGQQVTLSCSPISGHRSVSWYQQTPGQGLQFLFEYFSETQRNKGNFPGRFSGRQFSNSRSEMNVSTLELGDSALYLCASSWGLGAPEQYFGPGTRLTVT.

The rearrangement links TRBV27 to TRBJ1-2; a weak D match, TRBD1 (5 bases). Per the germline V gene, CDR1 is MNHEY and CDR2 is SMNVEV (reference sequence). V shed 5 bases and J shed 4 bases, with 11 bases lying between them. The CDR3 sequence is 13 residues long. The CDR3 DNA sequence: TGTGCCAGCAGTCCAACAGGTCGCTATGGCTACACCTTC. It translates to CASSPTGRYGYTF.

The CDR3 is CASRKPPGGEEKLFF. Written as DNA, the CDR3 is TGTGCCAGCAGAAAACCACCAGGGGGCGAGGAAAAACTGTTTTTT. The chain links TRBV5-8 to TRBJ1-4, with 8 bases matching TRBD1. Germline CDR1 reads SGHTS; CDR2 reads YDEGEE. This CDR3 spans 15 amino acids. The V gene end was trimmed by 5 bases and the J gene end by 8 bases; junction bases not matched to a gene: 11.

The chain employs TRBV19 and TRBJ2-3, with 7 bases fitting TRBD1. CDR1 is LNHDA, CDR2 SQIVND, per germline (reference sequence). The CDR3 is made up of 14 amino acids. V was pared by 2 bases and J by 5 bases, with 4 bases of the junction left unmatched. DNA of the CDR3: TGTGCCAGTAGTATAAGCAGGGGGAGAGATACGCAGTATTTT. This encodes CASSISRGRDTQYF.